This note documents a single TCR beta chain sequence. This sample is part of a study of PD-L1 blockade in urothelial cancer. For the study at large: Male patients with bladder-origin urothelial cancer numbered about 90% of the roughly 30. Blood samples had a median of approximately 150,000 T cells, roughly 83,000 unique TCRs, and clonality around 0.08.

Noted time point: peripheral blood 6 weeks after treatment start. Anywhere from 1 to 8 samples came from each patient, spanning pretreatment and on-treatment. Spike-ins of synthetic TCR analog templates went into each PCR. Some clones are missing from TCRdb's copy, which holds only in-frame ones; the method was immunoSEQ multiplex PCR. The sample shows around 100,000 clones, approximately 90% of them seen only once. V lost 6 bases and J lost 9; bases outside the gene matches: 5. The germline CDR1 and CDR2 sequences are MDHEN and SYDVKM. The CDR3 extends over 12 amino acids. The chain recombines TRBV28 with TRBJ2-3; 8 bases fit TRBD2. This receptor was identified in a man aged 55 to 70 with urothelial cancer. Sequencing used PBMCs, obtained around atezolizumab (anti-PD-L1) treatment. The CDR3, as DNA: TGTGCCAGCAGCCCAGCGGGAGAAACGCAGTATTTT. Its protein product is CASSPAGETQYF.